This T cell receptor (beta chain) originates from a study of T cell responses to AZD1222 COVID-19 vaccine. CDR3 length: 14 amino acids. Trimming removed 9 bases at V and 4 bases at J, with 16 bases between. CDR1 and CDR2 (germline): LNHDA, SQIVND (reference sequence). The repertoire was sequenced with immunoSEQ multiplex PCR; TCRdb's copy has only in-frame clones and lacks some. The sample table includes about 140,000 clones. The sequenced material came from peripheral blood. The chain links TRBV19 to TRBJ2-1, with D perhaps TRBD1 (6 bases). This clonotype originated in an adult in good health. The CDR3 here is CASRETGTYNEQFF. The CDR3 DNA is TGTGCCAGCAGGGAGACAGGTACTTACAATGAGCAGTTCTTC.